Listed below are T cell receptor beta chains from one sample, sequenced in a study of identical twins. TCRdb called the 5' RACE reads again in MiXCR, with one record for every CDR3 protein. The sample lists 1.5 million or so distinct CDR3 sequences; about 30% were seen once. The specimen was cord blood. These receptors came from a newborn girl in good health. CDR3s include the opening cysteine and the closing phenylalanine or tryptophan. The D gene is left open where the match is weak. For some rows the clone size is stated as once, few or many, or as a class when expanded; others skip it.

abundance,v_gene,d_gene,j_gene,CDR3aa,CDR3nt
NA,TRBV5-4,NA,TRBJ2-5,CASSLKAHQETQYF,TGTGCCAGCAGCTTGAAAGCGCACCAAGAGACCCAGTACTTC
many,TRBV5-1,NA,TRBJ2-1,CASSLVGGPSNEQFF,TGCGCCAGCAGCTTGGTCGGGGGGCCTTCCAATGAGCAGTTCTTC
NA,TRBV18,TRBD1,TRBJ2-2,CASSPPVQGANGGELFF,TGTGCCAGCTCACCACCGGTCCAGGGGGCTAATGGCGGGGAGCTGTTTTTT
NA,TRBV20-1,NA,TRBJ2-1,CSASDISWSSRDAYNEQFF,TGTAGTGCTAGCGACATCAGCTGGTCTAGCCGAGACGCCTACAATGAGCAGTTCTTC
few,TRBV20-1,NA,TRBJ2-4,CSARAGADIQYF,TGCAGTGCTAGAGCAGGGGCGGACATTCAGTACTTC
NA,TRBV30,TRBD2,TRBJ2-1,CAWIKNPGLAGSYNEQFF,TGTGCCTGGATCAAAAATCCGGGACTAGCGGGCTCCTACAATGAGCAGTTCTTC
few,TRBV20-1,TRBD1,TRBJ1-4,CSARVPGQGPTNEKLFF,TGCAGTGCTAGAGTGCCCGGACAGGGGCCAACTAATGAAAAACTGTTTTTT
once,TRBV20-1,NA,TRBJ2-5,CSARAFGRPGAETQYF,TGCAGTGCTAGAGCCTTTGGAAGGCCAGGGGCGGAGACCCAGTACTTC
NA,TRBV2,NA,TRBJ2-5,CASKRNNEQYF,TGTGCCAGCAAAAGAAACAATGAGCAGTACTTC
few,TRBV20-1,TRBD2,TRBJ2-1,CSARDIAGTSYNEQFF,TGCAGTGCTAGAGACATAGCGGGGACCTCCTACAATGAGCAGTTCTTC
few,TRBV19,NA,TRBJ2-3,CASSPLGTKDGDTQYF,TGTGCCAGTAGTCCCCTCGGGACCAAAGACGGAGATACGCAGTATTTT
few,TRBV25-1,NA,TRBJ1-4,CASNPGSGEKLFF,TGTGCCAGCAATCCGGGAAGTGGAGAAAAACTGTTTTTT
NA,TRBV12-3/TRBV12-4,NA,TRBJ2-5,CASSPWALETQYF,TGTGCCAGCAGCCCGTGGGCCCTGGAGACCCAGTACTTC
few,TRBV14,TRBD1,TRBJ2-3,CASSMIGGPLETDTQYF,TGTGCCAGCAGCATGATAGGGGGCCCCCTTGAAACAGATACGCAGTATTTT
few,TRBV3-1,TRBD2,TRBJ2-3,CASSQAGPPHQGLAFTDTQYF,TGTGCCAGCAGCCAAGCAGGCCCCCCGCACCAGGGACTAGCGTTCACAGATACGCAGTATTTT
NA,TRBV5-1,NA,TRBJ2-1,CASSLSDSYHEQFF,TGCGCCAGCAGCCTGAGTGATAGCTACCATGAGCAGTTCTTC
few,TRBV6-1,NA,TRBJ1-4,CATALVGTPNEKLFF,TGTGCCACAGCCTTGGTTGGGACCCCAAATGAAAAACTGTTTTTT
NA,TRBV20-1,TRBD1,TRBJ1-4,CSANDRGDEKLFF,TGCAGTGCTAATGACAGGGGTGATGAAAAACTGTTTTTT
NA,TRBV13,TRBD2,TRBJ2-1,CASSGSSGGYYNEQFF,TGTGCCAGCAGCGGATCTAGCGGGGGATATTACAATGAGCAGTTCTTC
few,TRBV6-5,TRBD1,TRBJ1-6,CASSYYRGSYNSPLHF,TGTGCCAGCAGTTACTACAGGGGCTCCTATAATTCACCCCTCCACTTT
many,TRBV29-1,TRBD1,TRBJ1-2,CSVSRGEYGYTF,TGCAGCGTTAGCAGGGGGGAGTATGGCTACACCTTC
many,TRBV29-1,TRBD2,TRBJ2-1,CSVEHLLAGVYNEQFF,TGCAGCGTTGAACACCTACTAGCGGGAGTCTACAATGAGCAGTTCTTC
NA,TRBV14,NA,TRBJ1-2,CASSQNPGSGYGYTF,TGTGCCAGCAGCCAAAATCCGGGGAGCGGCTATGGCTACACCTTC
many,TRBV13,NA,TRBJ2-1,CASSLTGTYNEQFF,TGTGCCAGCAGCTTAACGGGTACCTACAATGAGCAGTTCTTC
once,TRBV2,TRBD1,TRBJ1-1,CASMGQEASEAFF,TGTGCCAGCATGGGACAGGAAGCCAGTGAAGCTTTCTTT
NA,TRBV6-1,NA,TRBJ1-6,CATQPSERMDSPLHF,TGTGCCACCCAACCAAGTGAACGGATGGATTCACCCCTCCACTTT
NA,TRBV21-1,NA,TRBJ2-3,CASSKRREGLRTDTQYF,TGTGCCAGCAGCAAAAGGCGGGAGGGCCTTCGCACAGATACGCAGTATTTT
many,TRBV5-1,NA,TRBJ1-5,CASSLETGNQPQHF,TGCGCCAGCAGCTTGGAAACAGGGAATCAGCCCCAGCATTTT
NA,TRBV7-2,NA,TRBJ2-3,CASSLAEYGTDTQYF,TGTGCCAGCAGCTTAGCGGAATACGGCACAGATACGCAGTATTTT
NA,TRBV6-6,NA,TRBJ2-7,CASQGGGGSYEQYF,TGTGCCAGCCAGGGGGGGGGTGGCTCCTACGAGCAGTACTTC
many,TRBV12-3/TRBV12-4,TRBD1,TRBJ2-1,CASSLRGQSSYNEQFF,TGTGCCAGCAGCTTAAGGGGGCAGAGCTCCTACAATGAGCAGTTCTTC
NA,TRBV20-1,NA,TRBJ1-5,CSATTHEGPGDQPQHF,TGCAGTGCTACCACCCACGAGGGGCCCGGGGATCAGCCCCAGCATTTT
NA,TRBV29-1,TRBD1,TRBJ2-2,CSVAVTGGGGELFF,TGCAGCGTTGCAGTAACAGGGGGCGGAGGGGAGCTGTTTTTT
NA,TRBV27,TRBD2,TRBJ2-5,CASSPGLAGYLIETQYF,TGTGCCAGCAGCCCCGGACTAGCGGGGTACTTGATAGAGACCCAGTACTTC
few,TRBV25-1,TRBD1,TRBJ1-2,CASSEFATGYYGYTF,TGTGCCAGCAGTGAATTTGCGACAGGGTACTATGGCTACACCTTC
few,TRBV6-5,TRBD2,TRBJ2-3,CASRSVTSGRGDTQYF,TGTGCCAGCAGATCCGTCACTAGCGGGAGAGGGGATACGCAGTATTTT
NA,TRBV4-2,NA,TRBJ2-7,CASSQEVSHEQYF,TGTGCCAGCAGCCAAGAGGTTAGCCATGAGCAGTACTTC